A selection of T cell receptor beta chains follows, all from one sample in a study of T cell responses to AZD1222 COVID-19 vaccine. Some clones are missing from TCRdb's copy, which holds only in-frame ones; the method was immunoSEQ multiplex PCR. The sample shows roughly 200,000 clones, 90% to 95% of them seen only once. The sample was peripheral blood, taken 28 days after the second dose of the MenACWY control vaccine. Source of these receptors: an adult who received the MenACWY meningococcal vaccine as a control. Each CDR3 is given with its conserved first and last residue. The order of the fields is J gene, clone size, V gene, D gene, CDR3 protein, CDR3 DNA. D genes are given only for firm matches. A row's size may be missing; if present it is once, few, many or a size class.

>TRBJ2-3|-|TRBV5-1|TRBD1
CASRDREYSTDTQYF
TGCGCCAGCAGAGACAGGGAGTATAGCACAGATACGCAGTATTTT
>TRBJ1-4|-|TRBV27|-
CASARMGGRGGKLFF
TGTGCCAGCGCCCGTATGGGGGGTCGGGGGGGAAAACTGTTTTTT
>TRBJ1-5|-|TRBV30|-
CAWSRQSNQPQHF
TGTGCCTGGAGTCGACAGAGCAATCAGCCCCAGCATTTT
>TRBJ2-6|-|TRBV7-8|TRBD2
CASSLETSGGAGANVLTF
TGTGCCAGCAGCTTGGAGACTAGCGGGGGGGCTGGGGCCAACGTCCTGACTTTC
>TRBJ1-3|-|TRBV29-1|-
CSVETGRTSGNTIYF
TGCAGCGTTGAAACCGGCAGGACCTCTGGAAACACCATATATTTT
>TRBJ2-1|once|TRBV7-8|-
CASSIRQRIEQFF
TGTGCCAGCAGCATACGACAGAGGATCGAGCAGTTCTTC
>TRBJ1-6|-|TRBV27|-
CASSLTASSSYNSPLHF
TGTGCCAGCAGTTTGACAGCTTCCAGCTCCTATAATTCACCCCTCCACTTT
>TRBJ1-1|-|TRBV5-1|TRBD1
CASGDRANTEAFF
TGCGCCAGCGGGGACAGAGCGAACACTGAAGCTTTCTTT
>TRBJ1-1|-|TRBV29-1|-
CSVALMGNTEAFF
TGCAGCGTTGCCCTCATGGGGAACACTGAAGCTTTCTTT
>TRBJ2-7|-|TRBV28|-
CASGPRGTTGSYEQYF
TGTGCCAGCGGACCAAGAGGAACCACGGGCTCCTACGAGCAGTACTTC
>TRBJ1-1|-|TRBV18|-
CASSPMGRTEAFF
TGTGCCAGCTCACCCATGGGTCGGACTGAAGCTTTCTTT
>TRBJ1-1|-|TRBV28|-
CASSFSGGRTTEAFF
TGTGCCAGCAGTTTCTCGGGGGGCCGGACCACTGAAGCTTTCTTT
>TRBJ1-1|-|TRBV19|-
CASSTTRNTEAFF
TGTGCCAGTAGTACTACAAGGAACACTGAAGCTTTCTTT
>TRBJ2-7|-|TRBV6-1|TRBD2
CASSEGLAASEQYF
TGTGCCAGCAGTGAAGGACTAGCGGCTTCGGAGCAGTACTTC
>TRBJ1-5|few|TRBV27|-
CASSLSGRSNQPQHF
TGTGCCAGCAGTTTATCCGGCAGGAGCAATCAGCCCCAGCATTTT